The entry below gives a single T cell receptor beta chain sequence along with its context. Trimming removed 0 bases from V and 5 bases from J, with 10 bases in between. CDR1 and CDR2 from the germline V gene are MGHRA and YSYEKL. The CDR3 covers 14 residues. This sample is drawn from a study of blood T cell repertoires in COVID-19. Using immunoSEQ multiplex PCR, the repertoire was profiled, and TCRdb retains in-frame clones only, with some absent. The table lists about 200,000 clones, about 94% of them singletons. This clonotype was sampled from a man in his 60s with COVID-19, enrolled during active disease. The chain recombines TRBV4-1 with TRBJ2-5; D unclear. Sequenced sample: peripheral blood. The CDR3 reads CASSQEVSAETQYF. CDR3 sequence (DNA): TGCGCCAGCAGCCAAGAGGTTTCAGCGGAGACCCAGTACTTC.